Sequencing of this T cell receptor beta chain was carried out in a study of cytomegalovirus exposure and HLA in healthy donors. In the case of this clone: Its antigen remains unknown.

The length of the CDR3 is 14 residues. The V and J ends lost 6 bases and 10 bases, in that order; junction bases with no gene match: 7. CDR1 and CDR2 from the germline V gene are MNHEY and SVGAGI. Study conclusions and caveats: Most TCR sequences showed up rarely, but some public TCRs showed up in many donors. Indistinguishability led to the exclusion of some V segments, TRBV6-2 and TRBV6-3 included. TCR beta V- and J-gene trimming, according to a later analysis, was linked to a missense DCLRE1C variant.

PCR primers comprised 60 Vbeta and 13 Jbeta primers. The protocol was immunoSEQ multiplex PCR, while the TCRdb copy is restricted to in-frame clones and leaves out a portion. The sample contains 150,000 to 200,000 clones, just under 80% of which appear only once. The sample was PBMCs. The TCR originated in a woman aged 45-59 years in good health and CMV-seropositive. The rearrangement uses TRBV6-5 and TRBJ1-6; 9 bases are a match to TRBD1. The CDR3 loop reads CASSRQGGNSPLHF. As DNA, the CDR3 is TGTGCCAGCAGCCGACAGGGGGGGAACTCACCCCTCCACTTT.